Following are 8 T cell receptor beta chains from one sample sequenced in a study of cytomegalovirus exposure and HLA in healthy donors. Libraries were prepared by immunoSEQ multiplex PCR; TCRdb keeps only in-frame clonotypes and omits some of them. The data show under 200,000 clones, 95% to 97% seen once. Sequencing was performed on PBMCs. These receptors were collected from a woman between 18 and 29 years old in good health and CMV-seronegative.

The J gene is TRBJ1-1, the V gene TRBV5-1, with 9 bases fitting TRBD1. The CDR3 spans 15 residues. Germline V gives CDR1 SGHRS, CDR2 YFSETQ. The J segment lost 0 bases and the V segment lost 8 bases, leaving 8 bases of the junction unmatched. CDR3 region: CASCFGTGMNTEAFF. CDR3 bases: TGCGCCAGTTGTTTTGGGACAGGGATGAACACTGAAGCTTTCTTT.

V and J are TRBV7-2 and TRBJ2-3; D unclear. Trimming took 0 bases from V and 5 from J, leaving 9 bases between them. The germline V gene has CDR1 SGHTA and CDR2 FQGNSA. The CDR3 runs to 14 residues. CDR3 amino acids: CASSLAFGQDTQYF. CDR3 coding DNA: TGTGCCAGCAGCTTAGCGTTTGGGCAAGATACGCAGTATTTT. Complete variable domain (other parts from reference TRBV7-2 and TRBJ2-3): GAGVSQSPSNKVTEKGKDVELRCDPISGHTALYWYRQSLGQGLEFLIYFQGNSAPDKSGLPSDRFSAERTGGSVSTLTIQRTQQEDSAVYLCASSLAFGQDTQYFGPGTRLTVL.

V is TRBV6-1 and J is TRBJ2-7; 10 positions match TRBD2. CDR1 MNHNS and CDR2 SASEGT come from the germline V gene. The length of the CDR3 is 17 residues. Unmatched junction bases numbered 9, after V lost 4 bases and J lost 0 bases. The CDR3 nucleotides read TGTGCCAGCAGTGTCATAGGACTAGCGGAGATCTCCTACGAGCAGTACTTC. It yields the protein CASSVIGLAEISYEQYF.

The rearrangement links TRBV9 to TRBJ2-7, with 9 bases matching TRBD1. With V trimmed by 0 bases and J by 5 bases, 9 bases remained unmatched. The CDR3 sequence is 16 residues long. Germline CDR1 and CDR2: SGDLS and YYNGEE. The CDR3 protein is CASSVEGGQGNDEQYF. The CDR3 bases are TGTGCCAGCAGCGTAGAAGGCGGACAGGGGAACGACGAGCAGTACTTC. The full variable domain, with the rest looked up from reference TRBV9 and TRBJ2-7, is DSGVTQTPKHLITATGQRVTLRCSPRSGDLSVYWYQQSLDQGLQFLIQYYNGEERAKGNILERFSAQQFPDLHSELNLSSLELGDSALYFCASSVEGGQGNDEQYFGPGTRLTVT.

V and J are TRBV9 and TRBJ2-7, with 7 bases matching TRBD1. The CDR3 covers 20 residues. V dropped 4 bases and J dropped 1; count of bases not matched to a gene: 23. CDR1 SGDLS and CDR2 YYNGEE come from the germline V gene. CDR3 amino acids: CASSTLKWDSNYLESYEQYF. CDR3 nucleotide sequence: TGTGCCAGCAGCACCCTTAAATGGGACAGTAATTATCTCGAGTCCTACGAGCAGTACTTC.

The genes are TRBV27 and TRBJ2-6; the D gene is possibly TRBD1 (6 bases). This CDR3 is 19 amino acids long. The germline CDR1 and CDR2 sequences are MNHEY and SMNVEV (reference sequence). Trimming shortened V by 2 bases and J by 0 bases, and 17 bases separated the two germline ends. Here the CDR3 DNA reads TGTGCCAGCAGTTTAATCGTGGACAGTACTAGCTCTGGGGCCAACGTCCTGACTTTC. This sequence encodes CASSLIVDSTSSGANVLTF.

The chain combines TRBV5-6 with TRBJ1-1; no firm D call. From germline, CDR1 is SGHDT and CDR2 YYEEEE. Trimming cost V 5 bases and J 2 bases, with 10 bases left between them. CDR3 length equals 13 residues. The CDR3 reads CASREGGNTEAFF. CDR3 in DNA: TGTGCCAGCAGGGAGGGCGGAAACACTGAAGCTTTCTTT.

The chain couples TRBV18 to TRBJ1-1; D remains unclear. V was trimmed by 2 bases and J by 3 bases, leaving 7 bases between them. The CDR3 length is 13 residues. CDR1 and CDR2 from the germline V gene are KGHSH and LQKENI. The CDR3 nucleotides read TGTGCCAGCTCACCAAAGAGGGACACTGAAGCTTTCTTT. Translating it yields CASSPKRDTEAFF.